The rows below give T cell receptor beta chains drawn from one sample of a study of T-cell reconstitution after alpha-beta-depleted transplantation in children. TCRdb reprocessed the PCR reads with MiXCR, giving one entry per CDR3 protein. The sample contains about 250,000 distinct CDR3 sequences, 20% to 30% of which appear only once. The sample consisted of PBMCs, mostly from graft donor cells, taken 360 days after TCRalphabeta/CD19-depleted stem cell transplant. Receptors originate from a female patient between 2 and 15 years old who had a stem cell transplant for congenital amegakaryocytic thrombocytopenia, so the T cells may come from the graft donor. Both conserved end residues are part of each CDR3.

J gene,V gene,CDR3 protein
TRBJ2-1,TRBV4-1,CASSRTEAYSYNEQFF
TRBJ1-5,TRBV5-1,CATRGRYSNQPQHF
TRBJ1-6,TRBV18,CASSPDRGLPPLHF
TRBJ2-1,TRBV29-1,CSVGRDRGYNEQFF
TRBJ1-4,TRBV4-2,CASSQSRDGGGEKLFF
TRBJ1-6,TRBV4-1,CASSQDLRALWNSPLHF
TRBJ1-2,TRBV12-3/TRBV12-4,CASSWDRGWGYTF
TRBJ2-2,TRBV20-1,CSAREVGTGELFF
TRBJ2-7,TRBV5-1,CASSWTSGGTWEQYF
TRBJ2-7,TRBV11-2,CASSSPRRGSYEQYF
TRBJ2-7,TRBV20-1,CSALRGAFNDEQYF
TRBJ2-1,TRBV4-1,CASSQDGGLAVNEQFF
TRBJ2-6,TRBV20-1,CSASQGNDPYSGANVLTF
TRBJ2-5,TRBV6-5,CASSFLGETQYF
TRBJ2-1,TRBV20-1,CSAWGLMGEQFF
TRBJ2-1,TRBV6-2/TRBV6-3,CASSSSTSPRRDEQFF
TRBJ2-7,TRBV5-1,CASSFGTSGNPYEQYF
TRBJ2-2,TRBV5-5,CASSLVHRGSDTGELFF
TRBJ2-7,TRBV20-1,CSASKETSSNEQYF
TRBJ2-2,TRBV29-1,CSVGSGQTNTGELFF
TRBJ2-7,TRBV5-1,CASSAAGVIYEQYF
TRBJ2-3,TRBV7-3,CASSHGTSGISTDTQYF
TRBJ1-2,TRBV20-1,CSASEGGYGYTF
TRBJ2-2,TRBV30,CAWSHTGGLGELFF
TRBJ2-1,TRBV12-3/TRBV12-4,CASSYRQPLPSYNEQFF
TRBJ2-1,TRBV15,CATAESPMDSYNEQFF
TRBJ1-2,TRBV5-1,CASREGTGYGYTF
TRBJ2-5,TRBV5-1,CASSTGAFSAGETQYF
TRBJ2-7,TRBV11-2,CASSLGGRVYEQYF
TRBJ2-5,TRBV29-1,CSVEDLGTSGKETQYF
TRBJ2-2,TRBV6-2/TRBV6-3,CASSYRGNTGELFF
TRBJ2-5,TRBV12-3/TRBV12-4,CASSFAASEAARETQYF
TRBJ1-6,TRBV3-1,CASSPTLNSPLHF
TRBJ2-5,TRBV10-3,CAISSSGGIQETQYF
TRBJ1-5,TRBV5-5,CASSRRNQPQHF
TRBJ2-1,TRBV19,CASSPRTGTFFEQFF
TRBJ1-1,TRBV28,CASSFGVAFF
TRBJ2-2,TRBV7-6,CASSLAGAGTGELFF
TRBJ1-1,TRBV4-1,CASTRGPNTEAFF
TRBJ2-7,TRBV2,CASSDPSAAAYEQYF
TRBJ1-1,TRBV5-1,CASTTQDMNTEAFF
TRBJ1-5,TRBV28,CASSSVVNQPQHF